These 20 T cell receptor beta chains share one sample of origin, sequenced in a study of T cells in Graves' hyperthyroidism and ophthalmopathy. RNA transcripts served as the template for amplifying TCR beta CDR3 regions. Primed by the HTBI set, a first-round RT-PCR was run on the TCR CDR3. TCRdb reanalysed the multiplex PCR reads using MiXCR and keeps one entry per CDR3 protein. This sample has about half a million distinct CDR3 sequences; less than 25% occur once, and the top ten carry roughly 49%. Material: blood. These receptors all come from a woman in her 70s with Graves' ophthalmopathy.

The chain employs TRBV20-1 and TRBJ2-3; possible D gene TRBD2, 6 bases. This CDR3 comprises 13 residues. With 2 bases removed from V and 4 bases from J, the gap between germline ends came to 10 bases. CDR1 is DFQATT, CDR2 SNEGSKA, per germline (reference sequence). The CDR3, as DNA: TGCAGTGCTAGAAAAGCGGGCCCAGATACGCAGTATTTT. Translated, it gives CSARKAGPDTQYF.

The V gene is TRBV29-1, the J gene TRBJ1-1; tentatively, D is TRBD1 (5 bases). The V gene lost 4 bases and the J gene lost 5 bases, with 14 bases spanning the gap. This CDR3 region has 13 residues. The germline gives CDR1 SQVTM, CDR2 ANQGSEA. CDR3 DNA: TGCAGCGTTGCAGTCGGGGGGGGGACTGAAGCTTTCTTT. Translating it yields CSVAVGGGTEAFF.

There are many counts of this clonotype. The chain combines TRBV2 with TRBJ2-7; D unresolved. The CDR3 is 14 amino acids. Germline V gene sequence: CDR1 SNHLY, CDR2 FYNNEI. Trimming left V 6 bases short and J 0 bases short, with 12 bases between. The CDR3 loop is CASRTGTFSYEQYF. CDR3 DNA: TGTGCCAGCAGAACTGGTACCTTCTCCTACGAGCAGTACTTC.

Ten or more counts support this clonotype. The chain carries TRBV7-3 and TRBJ2-1; 7 positions agree with TRBD1. J gave up 6 bases and V 5 bases, and 1 base lay outside the gene matches. In germline, CDR1 is SGHTA, CDR2 FQGTGA. The CDR3 is 12 residues long. Written as DNA, the CDR3 is TGTGCCAGCAGCCCAGGGGGCAATGAGCAGTTCTTC. Protein sequence: CASSPGGNEQFF.

CDR3 nucleotides: TGTGCCTGGAGACGGGGCCCCTCAGGCACAGATACGCAGTATTTT. This gives the protein CAWRRGPSGTDTQYF. The chain uses TRBV30 and TRBJ2-3; perhaps D is TRBD1 or TRBD2 (5 bases each). The CDR3 has 15 residues. The V end was cut by 3 bases, the J end by 1 base, with 14 bases between. The germline V gene has CDR1 GTSNPN and CDR2 SVGIG (reference sequence).

The chain combines TRBV10-3 with TRBJ2-1; 13 bases line up with TRBD2. From germline, CDR1 is ENHRY and CDR2 SYGVKD. V was pared by 3 bases and J by 8 bases, with 4 bases of the junction left unmatched. This CDR3 region has 15 residues. This CDR3 reads CAISELAGGPYEQFF. CDR3 bases: TGTGCCATCAGTGAACTAGCGGGAGGGCCCTATGAGCAGTTCTTC.

This clonotype was seen many times. V usage is TRBV29-1 and J usage is TRBJ1-1; 9 bases agree with TRBD1. The CDR3 sequence is 16 residues long. Germline V gene lookup returns CDR1 SQVTM and CDR2 ANQGSEA. The J segment lost 4 bases and the V segment lost 5 bases, leaving 14 bases of the junction unmatched. CDR3 sequence: CSVSGTGTIRPTEAFF. The CDR3 region has the DNA TGCAGCGTTTCCGGGACAGGGACAATCAGGCCCACTGAAGCTTTCTTT.

This chain connects TRBV30 to TRBJ2-3; 7 nucleotides agree with TRBD2. Germline V gene sequence: CDR1 GTSNPN, CDR2 SVGIG (reference sequence). V shed 8 bases, J shed 2 bases, and the junction held 10 bases outside the gene matches. The CDR3 is 14 residues long. The CDR3 here is CAQRGGDNTDTQYF. Written as DNA, the CDR3 is TGTGCCCAGCGGGGAGGGGATAACACAGATACGCAGTATTTT.

This clonotype came up many times. The chain employs TRBV12-3 or TRBV12-4 and TRBJ2-7; no definite D call. Trimming removed 1 base from V and 6 bases from J, with 10 bases in between. The CDR3 spans 13 residues. The CDR3 here is CASSLGDPGEQYF. DNA of the CDR3: TGTGCCAGCAGTTTAGGGGATCCGGGCGAGCAGTACTTC.

In its sample, this clonotype was seen a few times. The gene calls are TRBV7-3 and TRBJ2-3, with 11 bases aligning to TRBD2. The CDR3 length is 19 residues. Per the germline V gene, CDR1 is SGHTA and CDR2 is FQGTGA. V was pared by 6 bases and J by 4 bases, with 18 bases of the junction left unmatched. In DNA, the CDR3 is TGTGCCAGCAGTTACGATGGCAATTTAGCGGGAGGGCCGTCAGATACGCAGTATTTT. Encoded protein: CASSYDGNLAGGPSDTQYF.

The chain recombines TRBV20-1 with TRBJ2-3; D is possibly TRBD1 or TRBD2 (5 bases each). This CDR3 contains 14 residues. The V end lost 2 bases, the J end lost 2 bases, and 11 bases lay between the germline ends. Germline V gene lookup returns CDR1 DFQATT and CDR2 SNEGSKA (reference sequence). The CDR3 DNA reads as TGCAGTGCTAGATCAATAGGGACCACAGATACGCAGTATTTT. Translated: CSARSIGTTDTQYF.

The V gene is TRBV11-2, the J gene TRBJ2-3; D unresolved. The V gene's germline CDR1 is SGHAT and CDR2 FQNNGV. The ends were cut back, 2 bases at V and 2 bases at J, with 11 bases in the middle. This CDR3 comprises 15 residues. The DNA for the CDR3 is TGTGCCAGCAGCTTAACGGGCGGAGTCACAGATACGCAGTATTTT. Its protein is CASSLTGGVTDTQYF.

The V gene is TRBV11-3, the J gene TRBJ2-5; 7 bases are a match to TRBD2. In germline, CDR1 is SGHNT, CDR2 YENEEA. The CDR3 is 15 residues long. Trimming cost V 5 bases and J 2 bases; bases outside gene matches: 8. The CDR3 region is CASSPHPGGQETQYF. Here the CDR3 DNA reads TGTGCCAGCAGCCCCCACCCGGGGGGACAAGAGACCCAGTACTTC.

The rearrangement uses TRBV6-1 and TRBJ2-1; D ambiguous. CDR3 length equals 14 residues. The germline V gene encodes CDR1 MNHNS and CDR2 SASEGT. Trimming left V 3 bases short and J 9 bases short, with 15 bases between. The CDR3 coding sequence is TGTGCCAGCAGTGACGTCCGGTGGGCCGGTGAGCAGTTCTTC. It translates to CASSDVRWAGEQFF.

This clonotype was picked up a small number of times. The rearrangement joins TRBV10-1 to TRBJ2-1; 8 bases are shared with TRBD2. The V gene's germline CDR1 is WNHNN and CDR2 SYGVQD (reference sequence). The V segment lost 2 bases and the J segment 6 bases; nucleotides outside the gene matches: 6. The CDR3 sequence is 15 residues long. This chain's CDR3 is CASSEGGAGVNEQFF. The CDR3 DNA is TGCGCCAGCAGTGAGGGGGGAGCGGGAGTCAATGAGCAGTTCTTC.

The chain has TRBV5-5 and TRBJ2-1; 7 bases align to TRBD2. After removal of 3 bases from V and 3 bases from J, the junction contained 18 bases not matched to a gene. Germline V CDR1 and CDR2: SGHKS, YYEKEE (reference sequence). CDR3 size: 19 residues. This chain's CDR3 is CASSSIGLADDSRYNEQFF. In DNA, the CDR3 is TGTGCCAGCAGCTCGATTGGGCTAGCGGACGACTCACGCTACAATGAGCAGTTCTTC. Full variable domain (outside the CDR3, taken from reference TRBV5-5 and TRBJ2-1): DAGVTQSPTHLIKTRGQQVTLRCSPISGHKSVSWYQQVLGQGPQFIFQYYEKEERGRGNFPDRFSARQFPNYSSELNVNALLLGDSALYLCASSSIGLADDSRYNEQFFGPGTRLTVL.

The chain combines TRBV30 with TRBJ1-1; no clear D. Germline-derived CDR1 and CDR2 are GTSNPN and SVGIG (reference sequence). Trimming removed 8 bases from V and 2 bases from J, with 6 bases in between. This CDR3 comprises 10 residues. DNA of the CDR3: TGTGCCCGGGGAAACACTGAAGCTTTCTTT. It translates to CARGNTEAFF.

Concerning this clonotype itself: This sequence may be a read error, since a much larger clone differs from it by one base. The rearrangement joins TRBV20-1 to TRBJ2-1; 11 nucleotides align to TRBD2. CDR1 DFQATT and CDR2 SNEGSKA come from the germline V gene (reference sequence). This CDR3 is 14 amino acids long. CDR3: CSATLAGDYNEQLF. As DNA, the CDR3 is TGCAGTGCAACACTAGCGGGAGACTACAATGAGCAGCTCTTC.

This clonotype was seen more than once but under ten times. The rearrangement joins TRBV19 to TRBJ1-5; no firm D call. This CDR3 has 13 residues. V was trimmed by 2 bases and J by 4 bases, leaving 6 bases between them. Germline V lookup: CDR1 LNHDA, CDR2 SQIVND (reference sequence). The CDR3 bases are TGTGCCAGTAGTATACAGGTAAATCAGCCCCAGCATTTT. Translation: CASSIQVNQPQHF.

The chain links TRBV30 to TRBJ1-1; no clear D. Germline loops: CDR1 GTSNPN, CDR2 SVGIG (reference sequence). V was cut by 0 bases and J by 0 bases, with 5 bases left in between. The CDR3 runs to 13 residues. The CDR3 DNA follows: TGTGCCTGGAGTGTACGGGTGAACACTGAAGCTTTCTTT. It encodes CAWSVRVNTEAFF.